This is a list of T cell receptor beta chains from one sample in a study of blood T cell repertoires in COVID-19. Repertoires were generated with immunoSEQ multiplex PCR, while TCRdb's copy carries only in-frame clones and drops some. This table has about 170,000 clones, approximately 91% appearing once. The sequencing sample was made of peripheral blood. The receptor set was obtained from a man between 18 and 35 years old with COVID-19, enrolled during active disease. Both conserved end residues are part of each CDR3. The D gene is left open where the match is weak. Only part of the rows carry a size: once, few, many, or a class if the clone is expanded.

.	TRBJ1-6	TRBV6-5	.	CASSYSGGDGSPLHF	TGTGCCAGCAGTTACTCCGGCGGAGACGGGTCACCCCTCCACTTT
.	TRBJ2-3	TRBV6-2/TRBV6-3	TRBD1	CASSPEDRVGTDTQYF	TGTGCCAGCAGCCCTGAGGACAGGGTTGGTACAGATACGCAGTATTTT
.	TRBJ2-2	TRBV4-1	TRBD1	CASSQQGANTGELFF	TGCGCCAGCAGCCAACAGGGGGCGAACACCGGGGAGCTGTTTTTT
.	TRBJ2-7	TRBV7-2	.	CASSLGGGPVIYEQYF	TGTGCCAGCAGCCTCGGCGGAGGCCCTGTTATTTACGAGCAGTACTTC
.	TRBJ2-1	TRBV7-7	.	CASSLDWANNEQFF	TGTGCTAGCAGCTTAGATTGGGCAAACAATGAGCAGTTCTTC
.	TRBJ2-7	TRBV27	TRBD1	CASSLRTGTGFNEQYF	TGTGCCAGCAGCCTAAGGACAGGGACGGGATTCAACGAGCAGTACTTC
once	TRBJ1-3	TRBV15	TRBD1	CATSRDRGRNTIYF	TGTGCCACCAGCAGGGACAGGGGACGAAACACCATATATTTT
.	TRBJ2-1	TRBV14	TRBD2	CASSFTSGPSYNEQFF	TGTGCCAGCAGCTTCACTAGCGGACCCTCCTACAATGAGCAGTTCTTC
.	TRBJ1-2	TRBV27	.	CASSGAGGYTF	TGTGCCAGCAGTGGTGCGGGTGGCTACACCTTC
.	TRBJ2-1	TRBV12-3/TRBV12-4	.	CASSPMSNEQFF	TGTGCCAGCAGTCCCATGAGCAATGAGCAGTTCTTC
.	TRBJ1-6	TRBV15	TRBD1	CATGAGTVDNSPLHF	TGTGCCACTGGCGCCGGGACAGTCGATAATTCACCCCTCCACTTT
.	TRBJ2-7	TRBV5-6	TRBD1	CASSSTGTVYEQYF	TGTGCCAGCAGTTCAACCGGGACAGTCTACGAGCAGTACTTC
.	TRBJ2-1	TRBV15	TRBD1	CAIGRDRGNEQFF	TGTGCCATCGGTAGGGACAGGGGAAATGAGCAGTTCTTC
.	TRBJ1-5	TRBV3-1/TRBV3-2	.	CASSQGGEGRQPQHF	TGTGCCAGCAGCCAAGGGGGGGAAGGCCGTCAGCCCCAGCATTTT
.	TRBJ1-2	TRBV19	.	CASSMRRAEVLFGYGYTF	TGTGCCAGTAGTATGCGGAGGGCAGAAGTGCTGTTCGGCTATGGCTACACCTTC
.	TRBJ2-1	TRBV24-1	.	CATSDFGRGQFF	TGTGCCACCAGTGATTTTGGACGGGGGCAGTTCTTC
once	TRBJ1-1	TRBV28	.	CASSLSVFSGGYEAFF	TGTGCCAGCAGTTTATCGGTCTTTTCTGGGGGGTATGAAGCTTTCTTT
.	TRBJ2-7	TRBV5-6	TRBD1	CASSPGTGSREQYF	TGTGCCAGCAGCCCCGGGACAGGGAGTAGGGAGCAGTACTTC
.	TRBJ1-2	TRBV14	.	CASSQRRVPDYGYTF	TGTGCCAGCAGCCAAAGACGGGTCCCAGACTATGGCTACACCTTC
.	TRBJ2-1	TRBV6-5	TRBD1	CASSYRTGPRNEQFF	TGTGCCAGCAGTTACCGGACAGGGCCTCGTAATGAGCAGTTCTTC
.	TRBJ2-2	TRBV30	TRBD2	CAWRRTSAGGELFF	TGTGCCTGGAGACGGACTAGCGCTGGCGGGGAGCTGTTTTTT
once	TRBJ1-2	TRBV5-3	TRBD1	CARSLPDRVGGYTF	TGTGCCAGAAGCTTGCCGGACAGGGTGGGCGGCTACACCTTC
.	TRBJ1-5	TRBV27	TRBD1	CASSLSGQANQPQHF	TGTGCCAGCAGTTTATCGGGACAGGCCAATCAGCCCCAGCATTTT
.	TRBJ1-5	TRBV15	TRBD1	CATSSREQGEINQPQHF	TGTGCCACCAGCAGTAGAGAACAGGGGGAAATCAATCAGCCCCAGCATTTT
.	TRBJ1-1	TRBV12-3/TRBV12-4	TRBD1	CASSSRTGPEAFF	TGTGCCAGCAGTTCCAGGACAGGGCCGGAGGCTTTCTTT
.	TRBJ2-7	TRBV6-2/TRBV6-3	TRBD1	CASSRRQGRYEQYF	TGTGCCAGCAGTCGCCGACAGGGGCGGTACGAGCAGTACTTC
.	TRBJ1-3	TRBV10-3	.	CAISESILAGGNTIYF	TGTGCCATCAGTGAGTCGATTTTGGCAGGAGGAAACACCATATATTTT
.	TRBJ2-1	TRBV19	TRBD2	CASSIWREVREQFF	TGTGCCAGTAGTATCTGGCGGGAGGTCCGTGAGCAGTTCTTC
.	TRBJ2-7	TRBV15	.	CATSRGTSSSSYEQYF	TGTGCCACCAGCAGAGGGACAAGTTCGAGCTCCTACGAGCAGTACTTC
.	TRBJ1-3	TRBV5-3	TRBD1	CARSPTGVGNTIYF	TGTGCCAGAAGCCCCACAGGGGTCGGAAACACCATATATTTT
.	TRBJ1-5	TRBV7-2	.	CASSLAGGLQPQHF	TGTGCCAGCAGCTTAGCGGGGGGGTTACAGCCCCAGCATTTT
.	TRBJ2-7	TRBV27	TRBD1	CASNPGTGGYEQYF	TGTGCCAGTAACCCCGGGACAGGGGGCTACGAGCAGTACTTC
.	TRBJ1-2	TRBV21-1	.	CASSKEGQGIGGYTF	TGTGCCAGCAGCAAAGAGGGACAGGGTATAGGCGGCTACACCTTC
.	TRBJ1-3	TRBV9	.	CASSVGANPSSGNTIYF	TGTGCCAGCAGCGTAGGAGCAAATCCTAGCTCTGGAAACACCATATATTTT
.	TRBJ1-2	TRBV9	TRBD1	CASSETGRSFYGYTF	TGTGCCAGCAGCGAGACAGGGAGGTCGTTCTATGGCTACACCTTC